The rows below give T cell receptor beta chains drawn from one sample of a study of T-cell memory formation after mild COVID-19. MiXCR, applied by TCRdb to the 5' RACE reads, yields one record per CDR3 protein. The top ten hold around 13% of the sample, which has about 560,000 distinct CDR3 sequences, 18% seen once. The specimen sequenced was PBMCs or a T cell subset sorted from them (not recorded which). The receptors stem from an adult woman who had mild COVID-19 (a few samples of this study predate the infection). Cell type and time point are not known. CDR3s include the opening cysteine and the closing phenylalanine or tryptophan. Fields, in order: V gene, clone size, D gene, J gene, CDR3 protein, CDR3 DNA. The D gene is left open where the match is weak. The size entry is marked missing in some rows and otherwise reads once, few, many or a size class.

TRBV2,-,TRBD2,TRBJ2-1,CASSDPFGGSGVYNEQFF,TGTGCCAGCAGCGACCCTTTCGGCGGCAGCGGGGTTTACAATGAGCAGTTCTTC
TRBV6-6,few,-,TRBJ1-1,CASSYSTDNTEAFF,TGTGCCAGCAGTTACTCGACAGATAACACTGAAGCTTTCTTT
TRBV6-2/TRBV6-3,few,-,TRBJ1-3,CASSYLLRGNTIYF,TGTGCCAGCAGTTACCTTCTACGGGGAAACACCATATATTTT
TRBV12-3/TRBV12-4,-,-,TRBJ1-6,CASRTGLSSYNSPLHF,TGTGCCAGCAGGACGGGCCTCAGCTCCTATAATTCACCCCTCCACTTT
TRBV24-1,few,-,TRBJ2-1,CATPATGTQDEQFF,TGTGCCACCCCAGCTACGGGGACACAAGATGAGCAGTTCTTC
TRBV15,-,-,TRBJ1-2,CATSRESLGPAGIHGYTF,TGTGCCACCAGCAGAGAGTCTCTCGGCCCAGCAGGGATACATGGCTACACCTTC
TRBV18,-,-,TRBJ2-7,CASSPRTDPSYEQYF,TGTGCCAGCTCACCACGGACAGACCCCTCCTACGAGCAGTACTTC
TRBV5-1,many,-,TRBJ2-1,CASSFTANEQFF,TGCGCCAGCAGCTTCACGGCCAATGAGCAGTTCTTC
TRBV20-1,-,-,TRBJ2-2,CSASETANTGELFF,TGCAGTGCTAGCGAGACAGCTAACACCGGGGAGCTGTTTTTT
TRBV7-3,-,-,TRBJ1-1,CASSRSPQTGWTEAFF,TGTGCCAGCAGCCGCTCACCCCAAACAGGGTGGACTGAAGCTTTCTTT
TRBV6-2/TRBV6-3,-,-,TRBJ2-7,CASSQRYEQYF,TGTGCCAGCAGTCAGCGGTACGAGCAGTACTTC
TRBV27,few,TRBD1,TRBJ1-1,CASSPHSGQGRAEAFF,TGTGCCAGCAGTCCCCACTCGGGACAGGGGAGGGCTGAAGCTTTCTTT
TRBV5-1,-,-,TRBJ1-1,CASSFRGPNTEAFF,TGCGCCAGCAGCTTTCGGGGGCCCAACACTGAAGCTTTCTTT
TRBV27,-,TRBD1,TRBJ1-6,CASRAQGVNSPLHF,TGTGCCAGCAGGGCACAGGGGGTGAATTCACCCCTCCACTTT
TRBV7-9,few,TRBD1,TRBJ1-4,CASSKKETGGEKLFF,TGTGCCAGCAGCAAGAAGGAAACAGGGGGCGAAAAACTGTTTTTT
TRBV29-1,few,-,TRBJ2-5,CSVEDTGLYQETQYF,TGCAGCGTTGAAGATACCGGACTTTACCAAGAGACCCAGTACTTC
TRBV6-4,-,-,TRBJ1-1,CASSDTRGGNTEAFF,TGTGCCAGCAGTGACACCCGAGGGGGGAACACTGAAGCTTTCTTT
TRBV12-3/TRBV12-4,few,-,TRBJ2-7,CASRPEDSSYEQYF,TGTGCCAGCAGGCCGGAAGACAGCTCCTACGAGCAGTACTTC
TRBV9,few,TRBD2,TRBJ2-1,CASSTDPGLAGADEQFF,TGTGCCAGCAGCACCGATCCTGGGCTAGCGGGAGCCGATGAGCAGTTCTTC
TRBV7-2,many,-,TRBJ2-7,CASTLISGAGEQYF,TGTGCCAGCACCCTGATCTCGGGGGCGGGGGAGCAGTACTTC
TRBV29-1,-,TRBD1,TRBJ1-1,CSVATTGVNTEAFF,TGCAGCGTTGCTACTACAGGGGTGAACACTGAAGCTTTCTTT
TRBV7-2,-,-,TRBJ1-5,CASSLGSASNQPQHF,TGTGCCAGCAGCCTCGGATCGGCCAGCAATCAGCCCCAGCATTTT